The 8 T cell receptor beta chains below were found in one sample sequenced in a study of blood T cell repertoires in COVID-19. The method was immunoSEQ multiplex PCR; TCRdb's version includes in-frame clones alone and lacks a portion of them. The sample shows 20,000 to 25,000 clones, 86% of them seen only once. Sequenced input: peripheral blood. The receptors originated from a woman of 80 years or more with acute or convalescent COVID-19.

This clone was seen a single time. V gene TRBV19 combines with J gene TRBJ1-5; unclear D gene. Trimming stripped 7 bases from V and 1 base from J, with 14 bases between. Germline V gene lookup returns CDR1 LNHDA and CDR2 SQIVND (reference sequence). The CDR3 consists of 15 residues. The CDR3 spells CASTSDPRSNQPQHF. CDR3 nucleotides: TGTGCCAGTACCTCCGACCCGAGGAGCAATCAGCCCCAGCATTTT.

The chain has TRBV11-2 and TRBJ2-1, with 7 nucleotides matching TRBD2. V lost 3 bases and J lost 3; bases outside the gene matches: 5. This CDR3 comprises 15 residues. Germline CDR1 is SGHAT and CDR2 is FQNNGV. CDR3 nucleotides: TGTGCCAGCAGCTTGAGGCTAGCGGTCTACAATGAGCAGTTCTTC. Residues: CASSLRLAVYNEQFF.

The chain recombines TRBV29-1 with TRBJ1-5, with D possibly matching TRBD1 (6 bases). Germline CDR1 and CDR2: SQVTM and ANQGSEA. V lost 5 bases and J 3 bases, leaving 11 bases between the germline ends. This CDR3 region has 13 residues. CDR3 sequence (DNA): TGCAGCGTTTCCGACAGGTCCAATCAGCCCCAGCATTTT. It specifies CSVSDRSNQPQHF. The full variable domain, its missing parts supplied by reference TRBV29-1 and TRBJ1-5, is SAVISQKPSRDICQRGTSLTIQCQVDSQVTMMFWYRQQPGQSLTLIATANQGSEATYESGFVIDKFPISRPNLTFSTLTVSNMSPEDSSIYLCSVSDRSNQPQHFGDGTRLSIL.

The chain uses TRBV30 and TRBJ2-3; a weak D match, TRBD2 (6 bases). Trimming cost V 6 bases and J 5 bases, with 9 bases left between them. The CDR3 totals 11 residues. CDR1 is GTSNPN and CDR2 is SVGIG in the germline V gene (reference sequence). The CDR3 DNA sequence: TGTGCCTGCGTCGGGGGAGATACGCAGTATTTT. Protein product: CACVGGDTQYF. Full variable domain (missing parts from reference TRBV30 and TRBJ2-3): SQTIHQWPATLVQPVGSPLSLECTVEGTSNPNLYWYRQAAGRGLQLLFYSVGIGQISSEVPQNLSASRPQDRQFILSSKKLLLSDSGFYLCACVGGDTQYFGPGTRLTVL.

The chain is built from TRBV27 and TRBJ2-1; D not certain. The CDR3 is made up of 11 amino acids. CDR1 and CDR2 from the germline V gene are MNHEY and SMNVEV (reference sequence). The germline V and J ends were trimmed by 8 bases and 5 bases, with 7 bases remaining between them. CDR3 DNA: TGTGCCAGCTCGGTCCACAATGAGCAGTTCTTC. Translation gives CASSVHNEQFF.

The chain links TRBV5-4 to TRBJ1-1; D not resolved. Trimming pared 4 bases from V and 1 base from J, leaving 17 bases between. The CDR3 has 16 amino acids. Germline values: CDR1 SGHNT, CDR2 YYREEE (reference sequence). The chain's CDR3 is CASSKRVAARNTEAFF. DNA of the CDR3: TGTGCCAGCAGCAAGAGGGTAGCAGCAAGGAACACTGAAGCTTTCTTT.

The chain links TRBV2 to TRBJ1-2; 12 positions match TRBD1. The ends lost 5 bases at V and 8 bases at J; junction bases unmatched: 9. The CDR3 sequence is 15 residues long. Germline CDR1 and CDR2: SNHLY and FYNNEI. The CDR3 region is CASSRGTGGRDGYTF. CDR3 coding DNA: TGTGCCAGCAGTAGGGGGACAGGGGGCCGTGACGGCTACACCTTC.

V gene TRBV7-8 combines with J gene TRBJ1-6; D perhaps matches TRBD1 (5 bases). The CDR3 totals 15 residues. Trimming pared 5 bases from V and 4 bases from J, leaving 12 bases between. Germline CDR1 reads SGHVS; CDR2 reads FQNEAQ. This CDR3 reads CASSDQGFYNSPLHF. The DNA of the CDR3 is TGTGCCAGCAGCGATCAGGGTTTTTATAATTCACCCCTCCACTTT.